The 23 T cell receptor beta chains presented below share a single source sample, sequenced in a study of regulatory T cells in long-lasting Graves disease. Library construction for TCR beta used iRepertoire HTBI primers and Arm-PCR of CDR3 regions. TCRdb passed the multiplex PCR reads through MiXCR, listing each CDR3 protein once. The sample includes around 430,000 distinct CDR3 sequences, less than 25% of them seen just once. As to time point: persistent/refractory GD, antithyroid drugs over 5 years with positive TRAb. Generation of the TCR library employed RNA extracted from PBMCs. The source was peripheral blood mononuclear cells (PBMCs), collected when the disease was refractory, from a patient treated with antithyroid drugs. The source of these receptors is a female donor with Graves disease.

The V and J genes are TRBV20-1 and TRBJ2-7; no clear D gene. Germline lookup yields CDR1 DFQATT and CDR2 SNEGSKA (reference sequence). V lost 0 bases, J lost 4 bases, and 4 bases lay in between. The CDR3 runs to 11 residues. The CDR3 region is CSAREQYEQYF. CDR3 sequence (DNA): TGCAGTGCTAGAGAACAGTACGAGCAGTACTTC.

The V gene is TRBV20-1, the J gene TRBJ2-7; TRBD2 matches 13 bases. CDR3 length equals 12 residues. V shed 7 bases and J 5 bases; nucleotides not matched to a gene: 2. Germline V gene sequence: CDR1 DFQATT, CDR2 SNEGSKA (reference sequence). The CDR3 nucleotides read TGCAGTGTCGGGACTAGCGGGGACGAGCAGTACTTC. Translated, it gives CSVGTSGDEQYF.

Remarks on this clonotype: It may be a read error: a sequence one base away is much more abundant. The V and J genes are TRBV20-1 and TRBJ2-2; either TRBD1 or TRBD2 may supply D (5 bases each). This CDR3 region has 14 residues. Per germline, CDR1 DFQATT and CDR2 SNEGSKA (reference sequence). DNA of the CDR3: TGCAGTACTAGAGATGGGGCTAGATTCGGGGAGCTGTTTTTT. Encoded protein: CSTRDGARFGELFF.

The table lists this clonotype with many counts. The genes are TRBV6-1 and TRBJ2-7; the D is unclear. V was pared by 7 bases and J by 6 bases, with 13 bases between. Germline CDR1 is MNHNS and CDR2 is SASEGT. The CDR3 covers 12 residues. The CDR3 region is CASNEQPAEQYF. DNA of the CDR3: TGTGCCAGCAACGAACAGCCGGCCGAGCAGTACTTC.

This clonotype has at least ten counts. One junction end disagrees with the germline gene, perhaps due to a read error. The chain uses TRBV20-1 and TRBJ1-2, with no clear D. The germline V gene encodes CDR1 DFQATT and CDR2 SNEGSKA (reference sequence). This CDR3 has 13 amino acids. In DNA form, the CDR3 reads TGCAGTGCTCGAGAAGGGATCCCCTATGGCTACACCTTC. Its protein is CSAREGIPYGYTF.

This clonotype was detected only a few times. V gene TRBV13 combines with J gene TRBJ1-6; D uncertain. CDR1 is PRHDT and CDR2 is FYEKMQ in the germline V gene (reference sequence). V was clipped by 2 bases and J by 6 bases, with 11 bases between them. The CDR3 runs to 15 residues. The CDR3 DNA is TGTGCCAGCAGCTTAAGGCGGGGAGGTAATTCACCCCTCCACTTT. Residues: CASSLRRGGNSPLHF.

This clonotype was seen repeatedly, ten times or more. This chain connects TRBV27 to TRBJ2-7; possibly TRBD1 for D (5 bases). V was clipped by 2 bases and J by 4 bases, with 12 bases between them. CDR3 length: 14 residues. CDR1 and CDR2 (germline): MNHEY, SMNVEV (reference sequence). The CDR3 here is CASSLNRRGYEQYF. DNA for the CDR3: TGTGCCAGCAGTTTAAACAGGAGAGGTTACGAGCAGTACTTC.

This clonotype occurred a few times. This sequence joins TRBV13 and TRBJ2-7, with TRBD2 matching 10 bases. CDR1 is PRHDT and CDR2 is FYEKMQ in the germline V gene (reference sequence). The CDR3 is 15 amino acids. V was clipped by 5 bases and J by 5 bases; unmatched bases: 9. As DNA, the CDR3 is TGTGCCAGCAGCCTACCGACTAGCGGGCTCAACGAGCAGTACTTC. Translation: CASSLPTSGLNEQYF.

The chain couples TRBV6-2 or TRBV6-3 to TRBJ1-2, with D hard to call. Germline values: CDR1 MNHEY, CDR2 SVGEGT. Trimming removed 5 bases at V and 7 bases at J, with 11 bases between. This CDR3 is 12 amino acids long. CDR3 coding DNA: TGTGCCAGCAGTCGTTCGGTGGGTGGCTACACCTTC. Its protein product is CASSRSVGGYTF.

This clonotype has only a few counts. The CDR3 loop reads CSARSESSGANTGELFF. The CDR3 DNA reads TGCAGTGCTAGAAGCGAGTCTAGCGGGGCGAACACCGGGGAGCTGTTTTTT. The rearrangement links TRBV20-1 to TRBJ2-2, with 9 bases matching TRBD2. The CDR3 is 17 residues long. Germline V gene lookup returns CDR1 DFQATT and CDR2 SNEGSKA (reference sequence). The J segment lost 0 bases and the V segment lost 2 bases, leaving 7 bases of the junction unmatched.

This chain uses TRBV10-3 with TRBJ2-5; the match to TRBD2 covers 9 bases. J lost 1 base, V lost 0 bases, and 3 bases had no gene match. This CDR3 region has 16 residues. Germline V lookup: CDR1 ENHRY, CDR2 SYGVKD. The CDR3 region has the DNA TGTGCCATCAGTGAGTCGGGGCGGGGGGGCCAAGAGACCCAGTACTTC. As protein: CAISESGRGGQETQYF.

A note on this clonotype: A far larger clone is one nucleotide away, so this likely arose from a read error. The chain links TRBV2 to TRBJ1-1, with 11 bases aligning to TRBD1. The CDR3 is 15 amino acids. Germline V gene lookup returns CDR1 SNHLY and CDR2 FYNNEI. CDR3 region: CASSVGTGGPFEAVF. The DNA of the CDR3 is TGTGCCAGCAGTGTAGGGACAGGGGGGCCATTTGAAGCTGTCTTT.

There are a few counts of this clonotype. V usage is TRBV29-1 and J usage is TRBJ1-1; D is unresolved. V dropped 6 bases and J dropped 0 bases, with 11 bases sitting between them. This CDR3 comprises 13 residues. CDR1 SQVTM and CDR2 ANQGSEA come from the germline V gene. The CDR3 protein is CSVSSDLNTEAFF. The CDR3 DNA follows: TGCAGCGTCTCGTCCGATCTGAACACTGAAGCTTTCTTT.

The CDR3 nucleotides are TGTGCCAGCAGTGGGACTAGCGGGACCGAGCAGTACTTC. Protein: CASSGTSGTEQYF. The V and J genes are TRBV6-1 and TRBJ2-7, with 12 bases identical to TRBD2. In germline, CDR1 is MNHNS, CDR2 SASEGT. J was trimmed by 6 bases and V by 4 bases; bases with no gene match: 1. This CDR3 contains 13 residues.

This clonotype has a count of ten or more. J is TRBJ2-7 and V is TRBV2; no clear D gene. Trimming shortened V by 0 bases and J by 6 bases, and 15 bases separated the two germline ends. Germline CDR1 is SNHLY and CDR2 is FYNNEI. The CDR3 contains 15 residues. This chain's CDR3 is CASSEARSQVSEQYF. DNA of the CDR3: TGTGCCAGCAGTGAAGCGCGCTCCCAGGTCTCCGAGCAGTACTTC.

This clonotype was recorded at least ten times. The rearrangement uses TRBV7-2 and TRBJ1-5; D uncertain. Germline V gene lookup returns CDR1 SGHTA and CDR2 FQGNSA. The CDR3 totals 15 residues. Between the trimmed V and J ends, which lost 2 bases and 2 bases, there was a span of 10 bases. The DNA for the CDR3 is TGTGCCAGCAGCTTAACTGGGTTTGGCAATCAGCCCCAGCATTTT. This gives the protein CASSLTGFGNQPQHF.

This clonotype was seen repeatedly, ten times or more. The genes are TRBV10-2 and TRBJ1-1; D is undetermined. The CDR3 length is 13 residues. Germline CDR1 WSHSY, CDR2 SAAADI. With 5 bases removed from V and 13 bases from J, the gap between germline ends came to 20 bases. CDR3 bases: TGCGCCAGCAGTAATTTATACGGTCGAAGTGGTTTCTTT. This gives the protein CASSNLYGRSGFF.

The V gene is TRBV12-3 or TRBV12-4, the J gene TRBJ2-3; D unclear. The CDR3 runs 14 residues. V was cut by 4 bases and J by 6 bases, with 14 bases left in between. The CDR3: CASSSPLALDTQYF. The CDR3 nucleotides read TGTGCCAGCAGTTCCCCCCTGGCCCTGGATACGCAGTATTTT.

The CDR3 sequence: CASSLAGGGEQFF. In DNA, the CDR3 is TGTGCCAGCTCACTAGCGGGAGGGGGTGAGCAGTTCTTC. The J gene is TRBJ2-1, the V gene TRBV14, with 13 nucleotides matching TRBD2. V was pared by 8 bases and J by 9 bases, with 4 bases of the junction left unmatched. In germline, CDR1 is SGHDN, CDR2 FVKESK. The CDR3 extends over 13 amino acids.

Concerning this clonotype itself: Being one base from a much bigger clone, this may be a read error. CDR3 amino acids: CASSGDGTGELFF. For the CDR3, the DNA is TGTGCCAGCAGCGGGGACGGAACCGGGGAGCTGTTTTTT. The V and J genes are TRBV2 and TRBJ2-2, with D perhaps assigned TRBD1 or TRBD2 (5 bases each). V lost 6 bases, J lost 5 bases, and 10 bases lay in between. Germline CDR1 reads SNHLY; CDR2 reads FYNNEI. The length of the CDR3 is 13 residues. The full variable domain, with the rest looked up from reference TRBV2 and TRBJ2-2, is EPEVTQTPSHQVTQMGQEVILRCVPISNHLYFYWYRQILGQKVEFLVSFYNNEISEKSEIFDDQFSVERPDGSNFTLKIRSTKLEDSAMYFCASSGDGTGELFFGEGSRLTVL.

This clonotype was detected ten times or more. The J gene is TRBJ1-5, the V gene TRBV12-3 or TRBV12-4; no firm D call. The CDR3 loop spans 12 amino acids. V lost 3 bases, J lost 6 bases, and 6 bases lay in between. CDR3 bases: TGTGCCAGCAGTTTGGAGATTCAGCCCCAGCATTTT. This sequence encodes CASSLEIQPQHF.

This clonotype was recorded a few times. J is TRBJ2-6 and V is TRBV24-1; D is unclear. This CDR3 is built from 14 residues. In germline, CDR1 is KGHDR, CDR2 SFDVKD. The V end was cut by 0 bases, the J end by 2 bases, with 1 base between. The CDR3 DNA reads as TGTGCCACCAGTGATTTGACTGGGGCCAACGTCCTGACTTTC. Protein: CATSDLTGANVLTF.

V gene TRBV20-1 combines with J gene TRBJ1-3; D perhaps matches TRBD1 (5 bases). Germline V lookup: CDR1 DFQATT, CDR2 SNEGSKA (reference sequence). The CDR3 runs 14 residues. Trimming took off 3 bases at V and 0 bases at J, with 9 bases between the two ends. The CDR3 sequence is CSARAGLSGNTIYF. CDR3 nucleotide sequence: TGCAGTGCTAGGGCAGGGCTCTCTGGAAACACCATATATTTT.